A single T cell receptor beta chain is shown here with its context. Its antigen is unidentified. These data belong to a study of cytomegalovirus exposure and HLA in healthy donors. Study-level findings and limits: Follow-up analysis seemed to connect common viral pathogens with several of the most significant clusters identified. According to an earlier analysis, most TCR beta V segments yielded productive rearrangements about 87% or about 30% of the time.

Use of 60 Vbeta and 13 Jbeta primers characterized the PCR. Generated by immunoSEQ multiplex PCR, the TCRdb table keeps only in-frame clones and is missing some. The sample shows approximately 200,000 clones, approximately 85% of them seen only once. Germline V CDR1 and CDR2: MNHEY, SVGAGI. V lost 6 bases to trimming and J lost 4 bases; unmatched junction nucleotides: 4. This CDR3 spans 15 amino acids. The sequenced sample was PBMCs. The source is a woman aged 50 to 60 in good health and CMV-seronegative. The chain combines TRBV6-5 with TRBJ2-1; 12 nucleotides line up with TRBD2. The CDR3 DNA follows: TGTGCCAGCAGCTCACTAGCGGGAGGTTACAATGAGCAGTTCTTC. Its protein product is CASSSLAGGYNEQFF.